The clone carrying this TCR beta chain was recorded a few times. TCRdb processed the 5' RACE reads anew with MiXCR; each CDR3 protein has one entry. The sample has about 70,000 distinct CDR3 sequences; more than 10% are singletons. This sample is part of a study of early T cells in non-severe SARS-CoV-2 infection. This clonotype was sampled from an adult who was a healthcare worker with PCR-confirmed SARS-CoV-2 infection or an uninfected control (not recorded which). The donor label of this sample is uncertain. The sample consisted of whole blood, taken at baseline.

CDR3 protein: CSAREMGEQYF. The CDR3 DNA reads TGCAGTGCTAGAGAGATGGGGGAGCAGTACTTC. The chain couples TRBV20-1 to TRBJ2-7; D not resolved. The germline V gene has CDR1 DFQATT and CDR2 SNEGSKA (reference sequence). V lost 0 bases to trimming and J lost 7 bases, with 7 bases between them. The CDR3 spans 11 residues.